This is a list of T cell receptor beta chains from one sample in a study of T-cell reconstitution after alpha-beta-depleted transplantation in children. TCRdb itself ran the PCR reads through MiXCR, one entry per CDR3 protein. The sample has under 450,000 distinct CDR3 sequences, less than 15% seen once; the top ten hold approximately 4.3%. This specimen was PBMCs, taken from the stem cell graft. The receptors here all came from a human donor who donated a stem cell graft to a child with Fanconi anemia. CDR3s leave out the opening cysteine and the closing phenylalanine or tryptophan. Size values are once, few and many counts, or a class for expanded clones, and some rows have none.

J,size,V,CDR3
TRBJ1-1,NA,TRBV29-1,SVRTGGNTEAF
TRBJ2-7,NA,TRBV7-2,ASTPGGITYEQY
TRBJ1-2,NA,TRBV6-1,ASSPILWGRANNNYGYT
TRBJ2-6,few,TRBV5-5,ASSPDSRSSGANVLT
TRBJ1-1,few,TRBV7-2,ASSSVLAPEAF
TRBJ2-1,many,TRBV5-1,ASSLGVNSYNEQF
TRBJ1-5,few,TRBV6-2/TRBV6-3,ASSYRGGGNQPQH
TRBJ2-7,few,TRBV20-1,SARARDRGYEQY
TRBJ2-7,many,TRBV12-3/TRBV12-4,ASSQVPSEQY
TRBJ1-2,NA,TRBV20-1,SARDYRGHGYT
TRBJ2-2,many,TRBV6-5,ASSSKTNTGELF
TRBJ2-1,NA,TRBV3-1,ASSQGIAYNQF
TRBJ2-7,NA,TRBV20-1,SASGRSGYEQY
TRBJ1-1,NA,TRBV11-2,ASSLGLGSGRKAF
TRBJ1-5,NA,TRBV5-1,ASSVASGSQPQH
TRBJ1-1,NA,TRBV7-2,ASSLEWGNTEAF
TRBJ2-7,few,TRBV5-1,ASSQSTQVGSSYEQY
TRBJ1-5,many,TRBV28,ASSGAGRFDQPQH
TRBJ1-4,few,TRBV5-5,ASSLVDGLGEKLF
TRBJ1-1,NA,TRBV4-3,ASSQGPGASTEAF
TRBJ2-1,many,TRBV15,ATSRDLRDEQF
TRBJ1-1,NA,TRBV18,ASSIKAGNTEAF
TRBJ1-1,NA,TRBV27,ASSFGGRAF
TRBJ1-1,NA,TRBV29-1,SGQRNTEAF
TRBJ1-4,NA,TRBV9,ASSGLTGELF
TRBJ1-3,NA,TRBV4-1,ASSQDPRSGNTIY
TRBJ1-6,few,TRBV5-1,ASSWGMGNSPLH
TRBJ2-1,NA,TRBV29-1,SVEAGDRGAYNEQF
TRBJ1-5,NA,TRBV12-5,ASGLVLGQGGNQPQH
TRBJ2-1,many,TRBV5-1,ASSLVGQRIDEQF
TRBJ1-1,many,TRBV3-1,ASRATGSGNTEAF
TRBJ1-2,NA,TRBV18,ASSLSQGDYGYT
TRBJ1-6,few,TRBV9,ASSADPRGPSSPLH
TRBJ1-1,few,TRBV3-1,ASTFLGQNTEAF
TRBJ2-2,many,TRBV5-1,ASSSSGFGGELF